Shown below are 30 T cell receptor beta chains from a single sample sequenced in a study of T cell clonotyping in hematopoietic cell transplantation. This sample's time point: recipient sample about 28 days before transplant, after cytoreduction. This table comes from immunoSEQ multiplex PCR, and its TCRdb copy is limited to in-frame clones, with some not included. Among 25,000 to 35,000 clones listed, 60% to 75% were seen once. This specimen consisted of peripheral blood mononuclear cells, obtained before stem cell transplant. The receptor set was obtained from a man aged 50 to 60 with myelodysplastic syndrome. Some clones in this sample may be carry-over from other donors' samples.

This clone occurred once. The CDR3 DNA is TGTGCCAGCAGCGGCTTCACCGACAATGAGCAGTTCTTC. It specifies CASSGFTDNEQFF. The V gene is TRBV9, the J gene TRBJ2-1; unclear D gene. Germline V CDR1 and CDR2: SGDLS, YYNGEE. There are 13 residues in the CDR3. Trimming cost V 3 bases and J 5 bases, with 9 bases left between them.

As DNA, the CDR3 is TGCGCCAGCAGCCAACAAAGGAACACCGGGGAGCTGTTTTTT. This translates into CASSQQRNTGELFF. The chain uses TRBV4-3 and TRBJ2-2; D is uncertain. CDR1 and CDR2 (germline): LGHNA, YSLEER. V gave up 2 bases and J gave up 1 base, with 5 bases separating them. This CDR3 comprises 14 residues.

The CDR3 spells CASSERGTGFSPLHF. In nucleotides, the CDR3 is TGTGCCAGCAGTGAACGGGGGACAGGGTTTTCACCCCTCCACTTT. The chain links TRBV2 to TRBJ1-6; 9 bases are a match to TRBD1. The CDR3 sequence is 15 residues long. Trimming at V came to 2 bases and at J to 9 bases, leaving 5 bases not matched to a gene. Germline V gives CDR1 SNHLY, CDR2 FYNNEI. Based on the CDR3 plus reference TRBV2 and TRBJ1-6, the full variable domain is EPEVTQTPSHQVTQMGQEVILRCVPISNHLYFYWYRQILGQKVEFLVSFYNNEISEKSEIFDDQFSVERPDGSNFTLKIRSTKLEDSAMYFCASSERGTGFSPLHFGNGTRLTVT.

The V and J genes are TRBV14 and TRBJ2-5, with 7 bases lining up with TRBD2. Germline V gene sequence: CDR1 SGHDN, CDR2 FVKESK. Trimming at V came to 0 bases and at J to 5 bases, leaving 9 bases not matched to a gene. This CDR3 region has 16 residues. CDR3 coding DNA: TGTGCCAGCAGCCAAGAGATTGTCGGGAGGAGGGAGACCCAGTACTTC. Its translation is CASSQEIVGRRETQYF. The full variable domain, completed using reference TRBV14 and TRBJ2-5, is EAGVTQFPSHSVIEKGQTVTLRCDPISGHDNLYWYRRVMGKEIKFLLHFVKESKQDESGMPNNRFLAERTGGTYSTLKVQPAELEDSGVYFCASSQEIVGRRETQYFGPGTRLLVL.

The rearrangement links TRBV28 to TRBJ1-5; D is perhaps TRBD1 (6 bases). The CDR3 spans 13 residues. The germline gives CDR1 MDHEN, CDR2 SYDVKM. Trimming cost V 7 bases and J 0 bases, with 7 bases left between them. The CDR3 spells CASKDSSNQPQHF. The CDR3 coding sequence is TGTGCCAGCAAGGACAGTAGCAATCAGCCCCAGCATTTT.

The chain recombines TRBV5-6 with TRBJ2-4, with TRBD1 matching 7 bases. The V gene's germline CDR1 is SGHDT and CDR2 YYEEEE. This CDR3 comprises 12 residues. V was pared by 7 bases and J by 7 bases, with 5 bases of the junction left unmatched. This chain's CDR3 is CASGRGGNIQYF. The CDR3 DNA sequence: TGTGCCAGCGGTCGAGGGGGCAACATTCAGTACTTC.

The genes are TRBV5-1 and TRBJ2-7; 12 bases map to TRBD1. Germline V lookup: CDR1 SGHRS, CDR2 YFSETQ. The V gene end was trimmed by 4 bases and the J gene end by 3 bases; junction bases not matched to a gene: 2. This CDR3 has 14 amino acids. The CDR3 protein is CASSGTGGRYEQYF. Here the CDR3 DNA reads TGCGCCAGCAGCGGGACAGGGGGCCGCTACGAGCAGTACTTC.

This clone was picked up a small number of times. The chain uses TRBV29-1 and TRBJ2-7; 12 bases are shared with TRBD1. Germline CDR1 SQVTM, CDR2 ANQGSEA. J gave up 6 bases and V 4 bases, and 10 bases lay outside the gene matches. The length of the CDR3 is 15 residues. The CDR3 protein is CSVAMSRGQGAEQYF. CDR3 sequence (DNA): TGCAGCGTTGCTATGTCTCGGGGACAGGGGGCCGAGCAGTACTTC.

The V gene is TRBV29-1, the J gene TRBJ2-5; D remains unclear. This CDR3 has 12 amino acids. Trimming shortened V by 1 base and J by 5 bases, and 8 bases separated the two germline ends. Per germline, CDR1 SQVTM and CDR2 ANQGSEA. The CDR3, as DNA: TGCAGCGTTGAAGGGCTATCGGAGACCCAGTACTTC. It encodes CSVEGLSETQYF.

The chain is built from TRBV30 and TRBJ1-2; possibly TRBD1 for D (6 bases). V lost 7 bases, J lost 3 bases, and 15 bases lay in between. The CDR3 has 13 amino acids. Germline CDR1 GTSNPN, CDR2 SVGIG (reference sequence). The CDR3 DNA sequence: TGTGCCTCACGGGGGGGCAGAGACTATGGCTACACCTTC. It translates to CASRGGRDYGYTF.

The chain uses TRBV5-1 and TRBJ2-2; D call uncertain. The CDR3 runs to 14 residues. Germline lookup yields CDR1 SGHRS and CDR2 YFSETQ. V was cut by 2 bases and J by 3 bases, with 8 bases left in between. CDR3: CASSFRVDTGELFF. CDR3 in DNA: TGCGCCAGCAGCTTCCGGGTCGACACCGGGGAGCTGTTTTTT.

The chain combines TRBV6-5 with TRBJ2-1, with 7 bases lining up with TRBD2. The CDR3 covers 15 residues. The germline V gene has CDR1 MNHEY and CDR2 SVGAGI. V lost 6 bases, J lost 4 bases, and 9 bases stayed unmatched. The CDR3 loop is CASRPWARGYNEQFF. The CDR3 region has the DNA TGTGCCAGCAGGCCCTGGGCGCGGGGGTACAATGAGCAGTTCTTC.

This clone came up a few times. The chain employs TRBV11-2 and TRBJ1-1; D call uncertain. The CDR3 is 14 residues long. The germline V gene has CDR1 SGHAT and CDR2 FQNNGV. Trimming shortened V by 2 bases and J by 1 base, and 8 bases separated the two germline ends. CDR3: CASSLTAQNTEAFF. The DNA of the CDR3 is TGTGCCAGCAGCTTAACGGCTCAGAACACTGAAGCTTTCTTT.

This clone turned up a few times. This chain's CDR3 is CASSYDRGMNTEAFF. The CDR3 region has the DNA TGTGCCAGCAGTTACGACAGGGGAATGAACACTGAAGCTTTCTTT. The chain recombines TRBV6-5 with TRBJ1-1, with 8 bases matching TRBD1. CDR3 length: 15 residues. J gave up 0 bases and V 2 bases, and 2 bases lay outside the gene matches. In germline, CDR1 is MNHEY, CDR2 SVGAGI.

The chain combines TRBV2 with TRBJ2-1; 12 positions agree with TRBD1. With 6 bases clipped from V and 10 bases from J, the junction kept 10 bases outside the gene matches. The CDR3 extends over 15 amino acids. Germline V gene data show CDR1 as SNHLY and CDR2 as FYNNEI. CDR3 in DNA: TGTGCCAGCAGCTCCCCGGGACAGGGGGCATGGGAGCAGTTCTTC. It specifies CASSSPGQGAWEQFF. Using reference TRBV2 and TRBJ2-1 for the parts outside the CDR3, the full variable domain is EPEVTQTPSHQVTQMGQEVILRCVPISNHLYFYWYRQILGQKVEFLVSFYNNEISEKSEIFDDQFSVERPDGSNFTLKIRSTKLEDSAMYFCASSSPGQGAWEQFFGPGTRLTVL.

This chain connects TRBV7-2 to TRBJ2-5; D is unclear. CDR3 length equals 13 residues. Germline V CDR1 and CDR2: SGHTA, FQGNSA. V lost 1 base and J lost 4, with 7 bases in between. The CDR3 sequence is CASSLGFGETQYF. In nucleotides, the CDR3 is TGTGCCAGCAGCTTAGGATTCGGAGAGACCCAGTACTTC.

Only a few counts were recorded for this clone. The rearrangement links TRBV2 to TRBJ1-5; 8 positions match TRBD1. This CDR3 has 14 residues. Germline assignment: CDR1 SNHLY and CDR2 FYNNEI. V gave up 6 bases and J gave up 7 bases; unmatched junction bases: 8. CDR3 in amino acids: CASSPGTGWQPQHF. The CDR3 nucleotides are TGTGCCAGCAGCCCTGGGACAGGATGGCAGCCCCAGCATTTT. Using reference TRBV2 and TRBJ1-5 for the parts outside the CDR3, the full variable domain is EPEVTQTPSHQVTQMGQEVILRCVPISNHLYFYWYRQILGQKVEFLVSFYNNEISEKSEIFDDQFSVERPDGSNFTLKIRSTKLEDSAMYFCASSPGTGWQPQHFGDGTRLSIL.

The CDR3 reads CASSPGQGVFYNEQFF. The CDR3 nucleotides read TGTGCCAGCAGCCCTGGACAGGGGGTATTCTACAATGAGCAGTTCTTC. This chain links TRBV6-6 with TRBJ2-1; 10 bases are a match to TRBD1. V dropped 6 bases and J dropped 3; count of bases not matched to a gene: 8. The CDR3 has 16 amino acids. Germline values: CDR1 MNHNY, CDR2 SVGAGI (reference sequence).

The rearrangement links TRBV29-1 to TRBJ2-7; a possible D gene is TRBD2 (6 bases). Germline CDR1 is SQVTM and CDR2 is ANQGSEA. Trimming stripped 1 base from V and 2 bases from J, with 15 bases between. This CDR3 has 15 residues. The CDR3 region is CSVEGYAAGTYEQYF. Written as DNA, the CDR3 is TGCAGCGTTGAAGGGTACGCGGCGGGAACCTACGAGCAGTACTTC.

The CDR3 region has the DNA TGTGCCAGCAGCTTAGATTGGGGACGCCCCTACGAGCAGTACTTC. It specifies CASSLDWGRPYEQYF. This rearrangement joins TRBV7-2 to TRBJ2-7; D may correspond to TRBD1 or TRBD2 (5 bases each). V dropped 1 base and J dropped 2 bases, with 12 bases sitting between them. The germline V gene has CDR1 SGHTA and CDR2 FQGNSA. The CDR3 loop spans 15 amino acids.

This chain joins TRBV28 and TRBJ1-2; 8 nucleotides agree with TRBD1. In germline, CDR1 is MDHEN, CDR2 SYDVKM. J was trimmed by 5 bases and V by 2 bases; bases with no gene match: 4. This CDR3 has 14 amino acids. The CDR3 DNA reads TGTGCCAGCAGTTTAGGGGACAGGCTATATGGCTACACCTTC. It yields the protein CASSLGDRLYGYTF.

The V gene is TRBV28, the J gene TRBJ1-5; TRBD1 matches at 9 bases. The CDR3 has 15 amino acids. The J segment lost 6 bases and the V segment lost 6 bases, leaving 9 bases of the junction unmatched. The V gene's germline CDR1 is MDHEN and CDR2 SYDVKM. CDR3 region: CASRTAGQGGQPQHF. CDR3 DNA: TGTGCCAGCAGGACCGCGGGACAGGGTGGTCAGCCCCAGCATTTT.

J is TRBJ1-2 and V is TRBV7-2, with D perhaps matching TRBD1 (5 bases). V was shortened by 2 bases and J by 4 bases, with 8 bases between the two germline ends. Per the germline V gene, CDR1 is SGHTA and CDR2 is FQGNSA. This CDR3 is built from 13 residues. Written as DNA, the CDR3 is TGTGCCAGCAGCTTAATGACAGCCTATGGCTACACCTTC. Its translation is CASSLMTAYGYTF.

The chain combines TRBV29-1 with TRBJ2-1; 12 nucleotides agree with TRBD1. The germline gives CDR1 SQVTM, CDR2 ANQGSEA. The J segment lost 4 bases and the V segment lost 2 bases, leaving 6 bases of the junction unmatched. The CDR3 is made up of 16 amino acids. The CDR3 here is CSVEIGTGGLYNEQFF. Here the CDR3 DNA reads TGCAGCGTTGAAATAGGGACAGGGGGCCTATACAATGAGCAGTTCTTC.

This clone was observed a handful of times. The V call is TRBV14, the J call TRBJ1-6, with D unclear. The CDR3 totals 12 residues. Germline CDR1 and CDR2: SGHDN and FVKESK. V was clipped by 5 bases and J by 6 bases, with 5 bases between them. Written as DNA, the CDR3 is TGTGCCAGCAGCGACTCTAATTCACCCCTCCACTTT. It translates to CASSDSNSPLHF.

V and J are TRBV19 and TRBJ2-7; D remains ambiguous. Germline V gives CDR1 LNHDA, CDR2 SQIVND (reference sequence). This CDR3 spans 12 amino acids. V was trimmed by 1 base and J by 3 bases, leaving 4 bases between them. The CDR3 loop is CASSIAGYEQYF. The CDR3 region has the DNA TGTGCCAGTAGTATAGCAGGCTACGAGCAGTACTTC.

The rearrangement links TRBV30 to TRBJ2-7; 10 bases agree with TRBD1. CDR3 length: 13 amino acids. Trimming removed 7 bases from V and 5 bases from J; junction bases left unmatched: 8. Germline V gene sequence: CDR1 GTSNPN, CDR2 SVGIG (reference sequence). Here the CDR3 DNA reads TGTGCCTCCAGGGACAGGGGAGTCCACGAGCAGTACTTC. It specifies CASRDRGVHEQYF.

This clone was seen more than once but under ten times. V and J are TRBV6-5 and TRBJ2-1; 8 bases map to TRBD2. The V and J ends lost 2 bases and 8 bases, in that order; junction bases with no gene match: 5. Per germline, CDR1 MNHEY and CDR2 SVGAGI. The CDR3 covers 14 residues. CDR3: CASSYKRESHEQFF. CDR3 coding DNA: TGTGCCAGCAGTTACAAGCGGGAGAGCCATGAGCAGTTCTTC.

The chain carries TRBV29-1 and TRBJ1-1; TRBD1 matches at 8 bases. CDR3 length: 11 amino acids. The V and J ends lost 1 base and 12 bases, in that order; junction bases with no gene match: 4. The germline V gene has CDR1 SQVTM and CDR2 ANQGSEA. CDR3 bases: TGCAGCGTTGAAGCAGGGGGCGCGACTTTCTTT. As protein: CSVEAGGATFF. The full variable domain, completed using reference TRBV29-1 and TRBJ1-1, is SAVISQKPSRDICQRGTSLTIQCQVDSQVTMMFWYRQQPGQSLTLIATANQGSEATYESGFVIDKFPISRPNLTFSTLTVSNMSPEDSSIYLCSVEAGGATFFGQGTRLTVV.

The V and J genes are TRBV19 and TRBJ2-3, with D tentatively TRBD2 (6 bases). This CDR3 contains 15 residues. CDR1 and CDR2 (germline): LNHDA, SQIVND (reference sequence). V lost 5 bases and J 5 bases, leaving 17 bases between the germline ends. CDR3 region: CASSWVAVFGDTQYF. The CDR3 nucleotides read TGTGCCAGTAGTTGGGTAGCGGTCTTCGGAGATACGCAGTATTTT.